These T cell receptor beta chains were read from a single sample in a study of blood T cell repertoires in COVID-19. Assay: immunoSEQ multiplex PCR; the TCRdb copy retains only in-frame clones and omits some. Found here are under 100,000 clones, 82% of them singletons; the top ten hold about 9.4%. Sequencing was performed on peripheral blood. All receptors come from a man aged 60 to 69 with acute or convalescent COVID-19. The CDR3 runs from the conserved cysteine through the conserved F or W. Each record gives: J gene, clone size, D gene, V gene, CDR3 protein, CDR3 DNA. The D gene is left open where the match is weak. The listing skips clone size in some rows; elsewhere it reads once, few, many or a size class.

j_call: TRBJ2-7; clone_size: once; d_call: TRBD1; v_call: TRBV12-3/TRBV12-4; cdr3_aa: CASKTGSSYEQYF; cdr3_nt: TGTGCCAGCAAGACAGGGAGCTCCTACGAGCAGTACTTC
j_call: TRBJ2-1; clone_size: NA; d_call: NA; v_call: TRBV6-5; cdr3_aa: CASSQGQDQFF; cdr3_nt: TGTGCCAGCAGTCAGGGACAAGATCAGTTCTTC
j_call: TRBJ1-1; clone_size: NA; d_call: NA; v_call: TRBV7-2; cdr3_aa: CASSLAGSMNTEAFF; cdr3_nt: TGTGCCAGCAGCTTAGCAGGGAGCATGAACACTGAAGCTTTCTTT
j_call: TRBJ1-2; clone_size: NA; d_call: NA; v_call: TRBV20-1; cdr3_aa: CPRGFNYGYTF; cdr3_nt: TGCCCCCGGGGGTTTAACTATGGCTACACCTTC
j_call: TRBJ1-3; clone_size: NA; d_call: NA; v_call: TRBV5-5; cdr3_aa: CASSFYLGTNGNTIYF; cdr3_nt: TGTGCCAGCAGCTTTTACCTCGGGACAAACGGAAACACCATATATTTT
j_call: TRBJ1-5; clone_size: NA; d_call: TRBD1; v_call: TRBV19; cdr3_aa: CASTDREAQPQHF; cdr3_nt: TGTGCCAGTACCGACAGGGAGGCTCAGCCCCAGCATTTT
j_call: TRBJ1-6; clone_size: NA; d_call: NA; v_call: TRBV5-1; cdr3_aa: CASGREDNSPLHF; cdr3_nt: TGCGCCAGCGGCCGGGAAGATAATTCACCCCTCCACTTT
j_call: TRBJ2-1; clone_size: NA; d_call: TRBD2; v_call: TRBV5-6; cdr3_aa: CASSHYRGGSNEQFF; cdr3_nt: TGTGCCAGCAGCCACTACCGGGGGGGCTCAAATGAGCAGTTCTTC
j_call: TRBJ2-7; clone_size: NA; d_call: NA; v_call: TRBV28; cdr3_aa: CASRASYEQYF; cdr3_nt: TGTGCCAGCAGGGCTTCCTACGAGCAGTACTTC
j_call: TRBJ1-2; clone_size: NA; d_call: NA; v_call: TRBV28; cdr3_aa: CASSLVQRSGYTF; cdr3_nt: TGTGCCAGCAGCCTGGTCCAGCGGAGCGGCTACACCTTC
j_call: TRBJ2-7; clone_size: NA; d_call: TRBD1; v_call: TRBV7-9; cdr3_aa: CASSSRDRVSYEQYF; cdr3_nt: TGTGCCAGCAGCTCCCGGGACAGGGTGTCCTACGAGCAGTACTTC
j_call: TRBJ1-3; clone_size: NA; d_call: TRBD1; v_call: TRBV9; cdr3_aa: CASSVGQGAGNTIYF; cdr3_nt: TGTGCCAGCAGCGTAGGACAGGGGGCTGGAAACACCATATATTTT
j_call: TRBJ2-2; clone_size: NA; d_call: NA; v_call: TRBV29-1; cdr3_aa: CSVETQGHGELFF; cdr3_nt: TGCAGCGTTGAGACCCAGGGGCACGGGGAGCTGTTTTTT
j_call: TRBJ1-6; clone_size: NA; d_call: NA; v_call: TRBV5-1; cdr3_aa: CASSQRGAVGNSPLHF; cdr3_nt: TGCGCCAGCTCGCAGCGGGGGGCGGTCGGGAATTCACCCCTCCACTTT